This T cell receptor (beta chain) was sequenced in a study of blood T cell repertoires in COVID-19. This table comes from immunoSEQ multiplex PCR, and its TCRdb copy is limited to in-frame clones, with some not included. The sample contains under 150,000 clones, over 75% of which appear only once. The V gene lost 6 bases and the J gene lost 3 bases, with 12 bases spanning the gap. Germline CDR1 is SNHLY and CDR2 is FYNNEI. There are 13 residues in the CDR3. The rearrangement links TRBV2 to TRBJ2-7; D is perhaps TRBD1 (6 bases). Sequences were obtained from peripheral blood. This receptor was obtained from a man aged 65 to 85 with active COVID-19. CDR3 DNA: TGTGCCAGCAGCCGGACAGTGGACTACGAGCAGTACTTC. This gives the protein CASSRTVDYEQYF.